Shown below are 9 T cell receptor beta chains from a single sample sequenced in a study of tumor-infiltrating lymphocytes in primary liver carcinoma. With a constant-region primer, TCR beta cDNA was made from around 530 ng of total RNA. Nested multiplex PCR, run for three rounds with slightly modified ARM-PCR, yielded TCR beta libraries. Amplification in the first two PCR rounds was performed using TRBV1-TRBV30 forward primers and a C-beta reverse primer for 10 cycles each. TCRdb reprocessed the multiplex PCR reads with MiXCR, giving one entry per CDR3 protein. The sample includes 300,000 to 350,000 distinct CDR3 sequences, about two thirds of them seen just once. Unsorted whole blood supplied the RNA, and germline DNA was extracted too. The sequenced material came from peripheral blood. The receptors come from a man aged 35 to 55 with primary liver carcinoma and hepatitis B virus infection.

Concerning this clonotype itself: A read error is possible here, since a much larger clone lies one base away. The chain is built from TRBV29-1 and TRBJ1-2; D uncertain. The CDR3 runs to 13 residues. V was pared by 5 bases and J by 4 bases, with 14 bases between. Germline lookup yields CDR1 SQVTM and CDR2 ANQGSEA. The CDR3 is CSVRWEGSYGYTF. The DNA of the CDR3 is TGCAGCGTTCGGTGGGAAGGGAGCTATGGCTACACCTTC.

The chain is built from TRBV19 and TRBJ2-3; D is unclear. V shed 4 bases and J shed 3 bases, with 8 bases lying between them. CDR3 length equals 13 residues. Germline CDR1 LNHDA, CDR2 SQIVND (reference sequence). CDR3 sequence: CASSTTLTDTQYF. In nucleotides, the CDR3 is TGTGCCAGTAGTACGACGTTGACAGATACGCAGTATTTT.

In regard to this clonotype: One end of the junction varies from germline; a read error may be responsible. The chain carries TRBV5-6 and TRBJ1-1; the match to TRBD1 covers 10 bases. This CDR3 is built from 14 residues. Germline CDR1 and CDR2: SGHDT and YYEEEE. CDR3 sequence (DNA): TGTGTCAGCAGCTCGGGACAGGGGTACACTGAAGCTTTCTTT. It is translated as CVSSSGQGYTEAFF.

V and J are TRBV11-2 and TRBJ2-1; D not certain. V was cut by 5 bases and J by 1 base, with 15 bases left in between. There are 16 residues in the CDR3. Germline CDR1 reads SGHAT; CDR2 reads FQNNGV. The CDR3 region is CASSTWIGPSYNEQFF. The CDR3 bases are TGTGCCAGCAGCACATGGATCGGCCCGTCCTACAATGAGCAGTTCTTC.

As regards this clonotype: This could be a read error, since a much larger clone is one nucleotide away. The chain couples TRBV4-2 to TRBJ2-1, with D possibly matching TRBD2 (6 bases). V lost 6 bases and J lost 5, with 26 bases in between. Germline CDR1 is LGHNA and CDR2 is YNFKEQ. CDR3 length: 18 residues. CDR3 loop: CASSQRLAGRPLDNEQFF. The CDR3 region has the DNA TGTGCCAGCAGTCAGAGGTTGGCGGGAAGGCCCTTAGACAATGAGCAGTTCTTC.

CDR3 residues: CAWRPGGHPSSYNSPLHF. In DNA form, the CDR3 reads TGTGCCTGGAGGCCTGGTGGACACCCAAGCTCCTATAATTCACCCCTCCACTTT. The chain uses TRBV30 and TRBJ1-6, with a tentative D call TRBD1 (5 bases). The CDR3 spans 18 residues. Deletions cut 3 bases from V and 0 bases from J, with 18 bases between. The germline V gene has CDR1 GTSNPN and CDR2 SVGIG (reference sequence).

This clonotype was seen many times. This chain uses TRBV5-4 with TRBJ2-6, with 7 bases fitting TRBD1. CDR1 is SGHNT, CDR2 YYREEE, per germline (reference sequence). There are 16 residues in the CDR3. J lost 3 bases, V lost 4 bases, and 7 bases had no gene match. The CDR3 nucleotides are TGTGCCAGCAGCCCCGCCGGGACAGTTGGGGCCAACGTCCTGACTTTC. It translates to CASSPAGTVGANVLTF.

As concerns this clonotype: At one end the junction does not follow the germline gene, possibly because of a read error. This chain joins TRBV6-6 and TRBJ2-1; 9 bases map to TRBD1. CDR3 size: 17 residues. Germline-derived CDR1 and CDR2 are MNHNY and SVGAGI (reference sequence). CDR3 DNA: TGTGCCAACAGTTACTCAATTCCGGGACAGGGCCTCCATGAGCAGTTCTTC. Residues: CANSYSIPGQGLHEQFF.

To note about this clonotype: A much larger clone lies one base from this, so it may be a read error. The chain has TRBV5-4 and TRBJ2-3; D not certain. Per germline, CDR1 SGHNT and CDR2 YYREEE (reference sequence). CDR3 length equals 14 residues. The DNA for the CDR3 is TGTGCCAGCAGCTTGCCGGGTTACACAGATGCGCAGTATTTT. Amino acids: CASSLPGYTDAQYF.